This T cell receptor (beta chain) emerged from a study of graft-versus-host responses after intestinal transplantation. Study summary: Transplant recipients had multivisceral, liver-intestinal, or isolated intestinal grafts. All recipients got anti-thymocyte globulin induction, then tacrolimus and steroids for roughly 3 years. Overall study findings and caveats: High graft-versus-host to host-versus-graft clonal ratios were seen in allografts of patients with graft-donor T cell macrochimerism. Researchers found GvH clones in recipient marrow, and some showed up first in ileum or blood.

Details on this clone: Its specificity is not known.

The CDR3 runs 15 residues. Germline lookup yields CDR1 GTSNPN and CDR2 SVGIG (reference sequence). Germline trimming cut 3 bases from V and 3 bases from J; bases unmatched to any gene: 10. Profiled with immunoSEQ multiplex PCR; TCRdb holds only in-frame clones, not every one. The profile covers 21,000 or so clones, with 80% to 90% appearing a single time and approximately 5% taken by the ten largest. The receptor's source is a human patient who received an intestinal transplant, so some T cells may come from the graft donor. This specimen was PBMCs, taken 65 to 70 days after intestinal transplantation. This chain links TRBV30 with TRBJ1-1, with 7 bases lining up with TRBD1. CDR3 bases: TGTGCCTGGAGGGCCGACAGGGACTTTTACACTGAAGCTTTCTTT. Amino acids: CAWRADRDFYTEAFF.